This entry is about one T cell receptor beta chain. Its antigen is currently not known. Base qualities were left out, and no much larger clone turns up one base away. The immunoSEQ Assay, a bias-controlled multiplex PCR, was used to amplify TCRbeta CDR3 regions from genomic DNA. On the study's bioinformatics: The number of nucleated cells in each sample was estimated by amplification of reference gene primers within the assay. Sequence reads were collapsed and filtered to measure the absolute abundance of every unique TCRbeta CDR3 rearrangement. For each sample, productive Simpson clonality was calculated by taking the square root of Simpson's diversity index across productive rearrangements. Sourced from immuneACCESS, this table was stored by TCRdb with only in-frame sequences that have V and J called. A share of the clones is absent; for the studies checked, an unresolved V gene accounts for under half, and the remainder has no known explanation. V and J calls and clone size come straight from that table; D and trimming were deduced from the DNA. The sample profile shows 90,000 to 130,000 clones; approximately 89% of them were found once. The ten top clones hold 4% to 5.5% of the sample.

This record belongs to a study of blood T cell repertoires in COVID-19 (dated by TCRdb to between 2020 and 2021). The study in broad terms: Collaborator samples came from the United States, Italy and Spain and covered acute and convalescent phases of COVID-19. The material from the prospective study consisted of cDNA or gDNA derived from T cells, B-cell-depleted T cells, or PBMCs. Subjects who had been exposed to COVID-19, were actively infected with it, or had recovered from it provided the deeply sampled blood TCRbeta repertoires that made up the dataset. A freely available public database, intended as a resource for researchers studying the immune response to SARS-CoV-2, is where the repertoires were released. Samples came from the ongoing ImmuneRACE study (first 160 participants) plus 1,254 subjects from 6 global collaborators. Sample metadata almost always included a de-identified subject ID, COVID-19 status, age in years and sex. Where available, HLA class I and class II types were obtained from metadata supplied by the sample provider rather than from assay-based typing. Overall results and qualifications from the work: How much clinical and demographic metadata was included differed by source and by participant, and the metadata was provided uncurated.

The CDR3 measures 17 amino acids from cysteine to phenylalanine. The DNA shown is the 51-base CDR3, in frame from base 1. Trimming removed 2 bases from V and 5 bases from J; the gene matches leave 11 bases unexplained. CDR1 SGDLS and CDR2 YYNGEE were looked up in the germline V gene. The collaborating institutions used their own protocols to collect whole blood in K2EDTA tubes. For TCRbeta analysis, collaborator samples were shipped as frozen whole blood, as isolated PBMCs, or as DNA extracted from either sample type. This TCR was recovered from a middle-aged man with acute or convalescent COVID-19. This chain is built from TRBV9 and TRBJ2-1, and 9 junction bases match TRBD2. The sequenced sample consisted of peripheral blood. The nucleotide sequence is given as TGTGCCAGCAGCGTGGGAGGTAGCGGGAGAAGCGACAATGAGCAGTTCTTC. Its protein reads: CASSVGGSGRSDNEQFF.